This TCR beta chain originates from a study of response to subunit inactivated influenza vaccine. The CDR3 runs 13 residues. V trimming: 6 bases; J trimming: 4 bases; junction bases outside the gene matches: 5. From germline, CDR1 is DFQATT and CDR2 SNEGSKA (reference sequence). TCRdb reprocessed the RT-PCR reads with MiXCR, giving one entry per CDR3 protein. Found here are around 790,000 distinct CDR3 sequences, over 20% of them singletons; the top ten hold 10%. The sequence derives from a man aged 50-60 years who received an inactivated influenza vaccine. The sequencing here drew on PBMCs from blood, taken about 5 days after vaccination. The chain uses TRBV20-1 and TRBJ1-4; 7 nucleotides match TRBD1. The CDR3: CSARGTVNEKLFF. The DNA of the CDR3 is TGCAGTGCACGCGGGACAGTTAATGAAAAACTGTTTTTT.